This T cell receptor (beta chain) was identified in a study of T cells after yellow fever vaccination. This clonotype was found many times. Each CDR3 protein gets one entry after TCRdb re-called the 5' RACE reads with MiXCR. There are about 340,000 distinct CDR3 sequences in the sample; under 15% occur only once, and 2.5% to 4% lies in the top ten. The sample was CD4+ T cells sorted from PBMCs, taken 15 days after the yellow fever booster vaccination. This sequence was found in a man aged 18-30 years who received the YFV17D yellow fever vaccine.

As DNA, the CDR3 is TGTGCCAGCAACCATCGAGGGGGGAGGAATTCACCCCTCCACTTT. This codes for CASNHRGGRNSPLHF. This rearrangement joins TRBV6-5 to TRBJ1-6, with D perhaps TRBD1 (6 bases). This CDR3 contains 15 residues. From germline, CDR1 is MNHEY and CDR2 SVGAGI. V lost 7 bases to trimming and J lost 7 bases, with 17 bases between them.